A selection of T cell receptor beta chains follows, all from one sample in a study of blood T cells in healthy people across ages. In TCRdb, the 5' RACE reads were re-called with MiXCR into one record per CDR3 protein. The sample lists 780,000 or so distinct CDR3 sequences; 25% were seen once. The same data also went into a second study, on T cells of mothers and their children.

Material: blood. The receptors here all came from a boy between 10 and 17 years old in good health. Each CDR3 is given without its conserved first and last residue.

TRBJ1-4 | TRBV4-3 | ASSQDLGWGEANEKLF
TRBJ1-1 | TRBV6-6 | ASSYEGVDEAF
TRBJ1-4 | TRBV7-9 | ASSLEQGSNEKLF
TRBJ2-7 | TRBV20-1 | SAREPGGAREQY
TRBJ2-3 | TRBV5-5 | ASSPDRGRIDTQY
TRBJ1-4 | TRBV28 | TSSGTGSNTNEKLF
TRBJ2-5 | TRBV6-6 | ASSVAGVESSD
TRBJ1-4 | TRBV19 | ASSATAGVNEKLF
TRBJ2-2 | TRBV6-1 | ASRWGAGELF
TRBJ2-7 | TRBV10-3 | AIRAGFNEQY
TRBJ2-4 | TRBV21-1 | ATRVAAEKNIQY
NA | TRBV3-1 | ASSREQGTIYEQY
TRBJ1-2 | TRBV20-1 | GDYGYT
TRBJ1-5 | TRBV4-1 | ASSQLTASNQPQH
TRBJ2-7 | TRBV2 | ASSNRDSNYEQY
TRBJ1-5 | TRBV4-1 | ASSQVMSQPQH
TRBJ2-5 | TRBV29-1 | SVAASVETQY
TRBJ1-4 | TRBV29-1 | SAQGQGGEKLF
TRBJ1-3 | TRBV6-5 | ASSFGQGGSNTIY
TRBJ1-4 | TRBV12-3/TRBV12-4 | ASSRGGGRGPEETNEKLF
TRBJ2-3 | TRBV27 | ASGARSADTQY
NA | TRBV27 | ASSLINDEQF
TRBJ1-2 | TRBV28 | ASYSSGTEPYGYT
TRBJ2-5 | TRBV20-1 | SAREIGRLETQY
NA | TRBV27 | ASRLGASGRNEQF
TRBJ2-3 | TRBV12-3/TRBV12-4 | ASSKTGTPSTDAEY
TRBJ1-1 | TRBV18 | ASSHDRDGSSAF
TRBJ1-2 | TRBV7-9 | ASSPPGSGGGWYGYT
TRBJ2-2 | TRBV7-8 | ASSRRFTGTGNTGELF